This passage covers 6 T cell receptor beta chains from one sample sequenced in a study of identical twins (dated by TCRdb to 2015 to 2016). The method was 5' RACE. The instrument was an Illumina HiSeq 2000. The public reads were run again by TCRdb, first through fastp at Q25 and then through MiXCR, and only productive beta chains were kept. Here each entry gathers all rows of one CDR3 protein and keeps the most common genes and DNA. This sample is represented by around 230,000 distinct CDR3 sequences; around 10% of them were singletons. About 5.2% of the sample lies in the top ten. The sequenced sample was memory (CD45RO+) T cells sorted from blood. The meaning of the sample's cell subset or site label: CD45RO+ enriched T cells. The receptors shown here come from a woman aged 18-35 years in good health.

This chain uses TRBV6-1 with TRBJ2-7, with D possibly being TRBD1 (6 bases). V was clipped by 5 bases and J by 5 bases, with 13 bases between them. The CDR3 covers 13 residues. The germline V gene encodes CDR1 MNHNS and CDR2 SASEGT. The CDR3 sequence: CASSPRTVDEQYF. DNA of the CDR3: TGTGCCAGCAGTCCCCGGACAGTCGACGAGCAGTACTTC.

This chain joins TRBV12-3 or TRBV12-4 and TRBJ1-1; 9 bases align to TRBD1. The CDR3 covers 15 residues. V gave up 3 bases and J gave up 0 bases; unmatched junction bases: 2. The CDR3 nucleotides read TGTGCCAGCAGTTTCCGGGACAGGGTGAACACTGAAGCTTTCTTT. This sequence encodes CASSFRDRVNTEAFF.

In this sample, this clonotype turned up many times. This chain uses TRBV6-2 or TRBV6-3 with TRBJ2-2; D unclear. Germline V CDR1 and CDR2: MNHEY, SVGEGT. V gave up 6 bases and J gave up 7 bases, with 6 bases separating them. The CDR3 spans 11 residues. The CDR3 DNA sequence: TGTGCCAGCAGGAACTTCGGGGAGCTGTTTTTT. It translates to CASRNFGELFF.

The CDR3 protein is CASSLGVASNQPQHF. The CDR3 bases are TGCGCCAGCAGCCTAGGAGTTGCTAGCAATCAGCCCCAGCATTTT. The chain recombines TRBV4-3 with TRBJ1-5; D not resolved. The CDR3 spans 15 residues. The V end lost 4 bases, the J end lost 0 bases, and 10 bases lay between the germline ends. CDR1 is LGHNA, CDR2 YSLEER, per germline.

The chain is built from TRBV7-9 and TRBJ2-4; D is unclear. The CDR3 totals 13 residues. Between the trimmed V and J ends, which lost 8 bases and 1 base, there was a span of 9 bases. Germline V gives CDR1 SEHNR, CDR2 FQNEAQ (reference sequence). The CDR3 is CASEMAAKNIQYF. The CDR3 bases are TGTGCCAGCGAAATGGCGGCCAAAAACATTCAGTACTTC.

This clonotype was picked up a small number of times. The V gene is TRBV7-9, the J gene TRBJ1-2, with 7 bases fitting TRBD1. The germline gives CDR1 SEHNR, CDR2 FQNEAQ (reference sequence). The CDR3 runs 13 residues. V lost 2 bases and J lost 6; bases outside the gene matches: 3. This CDR3 reads CASSLPRGNGYTF. The CDR3 nucleotides read TGTGCCAGCAGCTTACCCAGGGGGAATGGCTACACCTTC.